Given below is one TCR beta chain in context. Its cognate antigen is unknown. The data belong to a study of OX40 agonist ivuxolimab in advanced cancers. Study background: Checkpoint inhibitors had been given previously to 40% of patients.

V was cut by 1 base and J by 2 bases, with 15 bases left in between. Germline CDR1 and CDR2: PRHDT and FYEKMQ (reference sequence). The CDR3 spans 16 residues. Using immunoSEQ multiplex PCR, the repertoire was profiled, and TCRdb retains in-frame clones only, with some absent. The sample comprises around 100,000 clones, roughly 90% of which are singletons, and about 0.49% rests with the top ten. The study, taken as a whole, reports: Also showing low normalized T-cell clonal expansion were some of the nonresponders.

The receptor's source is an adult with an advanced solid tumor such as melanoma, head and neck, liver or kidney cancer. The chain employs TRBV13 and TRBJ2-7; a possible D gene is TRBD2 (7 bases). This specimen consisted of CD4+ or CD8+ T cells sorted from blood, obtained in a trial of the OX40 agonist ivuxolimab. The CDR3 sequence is CASSLASGRDTYEQYF. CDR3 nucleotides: TGTGCCAGCAGCTTAGCATCAGGGAGGGACACCTACGAGCAGTACTTC.